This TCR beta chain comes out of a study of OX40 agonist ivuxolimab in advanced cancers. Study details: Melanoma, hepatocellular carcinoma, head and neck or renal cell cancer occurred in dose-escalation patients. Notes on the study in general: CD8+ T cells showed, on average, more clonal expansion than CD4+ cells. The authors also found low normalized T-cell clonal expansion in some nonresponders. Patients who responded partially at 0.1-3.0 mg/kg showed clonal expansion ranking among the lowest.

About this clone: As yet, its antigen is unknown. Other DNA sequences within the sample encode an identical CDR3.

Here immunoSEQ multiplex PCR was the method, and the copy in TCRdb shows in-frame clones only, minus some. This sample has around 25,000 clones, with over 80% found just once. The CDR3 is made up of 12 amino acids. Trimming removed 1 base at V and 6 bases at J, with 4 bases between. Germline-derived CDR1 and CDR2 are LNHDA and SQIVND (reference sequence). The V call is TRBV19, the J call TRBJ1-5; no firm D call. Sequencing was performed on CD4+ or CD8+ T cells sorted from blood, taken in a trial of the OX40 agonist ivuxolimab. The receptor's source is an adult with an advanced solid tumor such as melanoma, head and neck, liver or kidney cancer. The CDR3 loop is CASSIGSQPQHF. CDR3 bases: TGTGCCAGTAGTATAGGTAGTCAGCCCCAGCATTTT.